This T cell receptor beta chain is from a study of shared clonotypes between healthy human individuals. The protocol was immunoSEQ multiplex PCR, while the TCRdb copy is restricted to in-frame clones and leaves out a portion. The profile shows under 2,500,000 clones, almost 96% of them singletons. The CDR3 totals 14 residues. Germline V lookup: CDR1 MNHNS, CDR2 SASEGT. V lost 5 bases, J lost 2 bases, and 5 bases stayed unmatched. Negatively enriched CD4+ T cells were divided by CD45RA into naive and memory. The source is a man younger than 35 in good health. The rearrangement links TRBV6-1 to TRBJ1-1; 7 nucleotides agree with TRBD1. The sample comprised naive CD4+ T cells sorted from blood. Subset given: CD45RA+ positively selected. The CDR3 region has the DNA TGTGCCAGCAGTCCGACAGGGACTAACACTGAAGCTTTCTTT. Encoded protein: CASSPTGTNTEAFF.